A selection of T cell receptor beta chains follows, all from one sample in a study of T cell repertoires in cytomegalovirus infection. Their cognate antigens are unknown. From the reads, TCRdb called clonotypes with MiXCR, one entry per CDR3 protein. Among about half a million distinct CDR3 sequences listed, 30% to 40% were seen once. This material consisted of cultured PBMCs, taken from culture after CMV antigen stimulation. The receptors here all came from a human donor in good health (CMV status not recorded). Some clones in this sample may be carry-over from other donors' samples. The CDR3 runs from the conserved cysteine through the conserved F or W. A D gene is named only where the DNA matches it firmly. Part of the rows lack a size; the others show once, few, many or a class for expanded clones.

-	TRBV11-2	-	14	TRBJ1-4	CASSLWQEPEKLFF	TGTGCCAGCAGCTTATGGCAGGAACCCGAAAAACTGTTTTTT
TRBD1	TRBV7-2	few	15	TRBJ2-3	CASSPGQGSTDTQYF	TGTGCCAGCAGCCCAGGACAGGGGAGCACAGATACGCAGTATTTT
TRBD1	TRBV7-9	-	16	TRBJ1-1	CASSMGGGGSNTEAFF	TGTGCCAGCTCCATGGGAGGGGGCGGTTCAAACACTGAAGCTTTCTTT
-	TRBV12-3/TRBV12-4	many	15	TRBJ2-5	CASSFSAGPQETQYF	TGTGCCAGCAGTTTTTCGGCCGGCCCCCAAGAGACCCAGTACTTC
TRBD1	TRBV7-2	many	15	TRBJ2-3	CASSLTGGSTDTQYF	TGTGCCAGCAGCCTTACAGGGGGCAGCACAGATACGCAGTATTTT
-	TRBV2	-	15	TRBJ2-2	CASSHRDWNTGELFF	TGTGCCAGCAGCCACAGGGATTGGAACACCGGGGAGCTGTTTTTT
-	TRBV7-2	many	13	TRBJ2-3	CASSKNARAAQYF	TGTGCCAGCAGCAAAAACGCTCGAGCGGCGCAGTATTTT
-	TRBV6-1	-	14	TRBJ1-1	CASSPRGGVTEAFF	TGTGCCAGCAGTCCCCGTGGGGGAGTCACTGAAGCTTTCTTT
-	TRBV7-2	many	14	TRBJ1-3	CASSLIISGNTIYF	TGTGCCAGCAGCTTAATAATCTCTGGAAACACCATATATTTT
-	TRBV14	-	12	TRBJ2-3	CASSQSSYTQYF	TGTGCCAGCAGCCAAAGTAGCTATACGCAGTATTTT
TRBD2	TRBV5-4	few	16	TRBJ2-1	CASSPARLAGGDEQFF	TGTGCCAGCAGCCCCGCGCGACTAGCCGGGGGGGATGAGCAGTTCTTC
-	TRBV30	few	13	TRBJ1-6	CAWSVEVQSPLHF	TGTGCCTGGAGTGTCGAGGTTCAGTCACCCCTCCACTTT
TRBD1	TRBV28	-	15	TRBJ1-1	CASSSPGGGDAEAFF	TGTGCCAGCAGTAGTCCAGGGGGGGGAGACGCTGAAGCTTTCTTT
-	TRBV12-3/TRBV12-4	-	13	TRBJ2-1	CASSRGGSGEQFF	TGTGCCAGCAGTCGTGGGGGGAGCGGAGAGCAGTTCTTC
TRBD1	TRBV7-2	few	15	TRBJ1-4	CASSPTGEWGEKLFF	TGTGCCAGCAGTCCGACAGGGGAGTGGGGTGAAAAACTGTTTTTT
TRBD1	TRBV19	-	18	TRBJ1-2	CASSRGQGAPGLNYGYTF	TGTGCCAGTAGCAGGGGCCAGGGGGCTCCCGGTCTTAACTATGGCTACACCTTC
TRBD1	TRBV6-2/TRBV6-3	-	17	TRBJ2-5	CASSFHRGGGPWETQYF	TGTGCCAGCAGCTTCCACCGAGGGGGCGGCCCTTGGGAGACCCAGTACTTC
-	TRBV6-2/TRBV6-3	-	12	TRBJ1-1	CASSYQREKAFF	TGTGCCAGCAGTTATCAGAGGGAAAAAGCTTTCTTT
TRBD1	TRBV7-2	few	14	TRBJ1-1	CASSQGQHSKEAFF	TGTGCCAGCAGCCAGGGACAGCATAGTAAAGAAGCTTTCTTT